These 21 T cell receptor beta chains were sequenced from one sample in a study of control samples from healthy donors and cancer patients. Sequencing was performed with immunoSEQ multiplex PCR; in TCRdb, only in-frame clones are kept and a portion is missing. This table has 150,000 or so clones, about 93% appearing once. The sample comprised blood. The receptors were sampled from a man between 45 and 60 years old in good health.

This chain links TRBV10-3 with TRBJ1-2, with a weak D call TRBD1 (6 bases). The V gene lost 2 bases and the J gene lost 7 bases, with 14 bases spanning the gap. Germline V gene data show CDR1 as ENHRY and CDR2 as SYGVKD. The CDR3 spans 14 residues. This CDR3 reads CAISEIPGASGYTF. Here the CDR3 DNA reads TGTGCCATCAGTGAGATCCCAGGGGCCAGTGGCTACACCTTC.

This clone has only one observation. The V call is TRBV24-1, the J call TRBJ1-2, with 10 positions matching TRBD1. V lost 3 bases, J lost 2 bases, and 5 bases stayed unmatched. This CDR3 contains 16 residues. Germline V lookup: CDR1 KGHDR, CDR2 SFDVKD. The CDR3 sequence is CATSDTRTGGNYGYTF. The CDR3 DNA reads as TGTGCCACCAGTGATACCCGGACAGGGGGAAACTATGGCTACACCTTC.

The chain uses TRBV5-6 and TRBJ2-2; no clear D. The CDR3 covers 11 residues. Germline CDR1 is SGHDT and CDR2 is YYEEEE. The V end was cut by 6 bases, the J end by 6 bases, with 6 bases between. CDR3 nucleotides: TGTGCCAGCATTCGGTCCGGGGAGCTGTTTTTT. Protein sequence: CASIRSGELFF.

The chain is built from TRBV4-1 and TRBJ1-5, with no clear D. The germline gives CDR1 MGHRA, CDR2 YSYEKL. CDR3 length: 17 residues. The V and J ends lost 2 bases and 3 bases respectively, with 17 bases between them. For the CDR3, the DNA is TGCGCCAGCAGCCAACCAGCTCGACGAGGCCCCAATCAGCCCCAGCATTTT. This codes for CASSQPARRGPNQPQHF.

The V and J genes are TRBV13 and TRBJ2-5; D is unresolved. The CDR3 is 13 amino acids. Per the germline V gene, CDR1 is PRHDT and CDR2 is FYEKMQ (reference sequence). Trimming removed 0 bases at V and 5 bases at J, with 7 bases between. The CDR3: CASSLGGRETQYF. The CDR3 nucleotides are TGTGCCAGCAGCTTAGGGGGAAGGGAGACCCAGTACTTC.

The chain couples TRBV9 to TRBJ2-1; tentative D call: TRBD1 (8 bases). The germline V gene encodes CDR1 SGDLS and CDR2 YYNGEE. The V gene lost 4 bases and the J gene lost 9 bases, with 20 bases spanning the gap. The CDR3 extends over 15 amino acids. The CDR3 reads CASSLTGDPGGEQFF. The CDR3, as DNA: TGTGCCAGCAGCCTGACAGGGGACCCGGGAGGTGAGCAGTTCTTC.

The chain is built from TRBV28 and TRBJ1-5; D is possibly TRBD1 (5 bases). The CDR3 runs 15 residues. The V end was cut by 9 bases, the J end by 2 bases, with 17 bases between. CDR1 is MDHEN, CDR2 SYDVKM, per germline. This CDR3 reads CASLKAGTGNQPQHF. The CDR3 bases are TGTGCCAGTTTAAAGGCAGGGACGGGCAATCAGCCCCAGCATTTT.

This sequence joins TRBV29-1 and TRBJ2-2, with 7 bases that match TRBD1. The germline gives CDR1 SQVTM, CDR2 ANQGSEA. The CDR3 is 14 amino acids. The J segment lost 1 base and the V segment lost 4 bases, leaving 3 bases of the junction unmatched. CDR3 amino acids: CSVGRGRNTGELFF. In DNA form, the CDR3 reads TGCAGCGTTGGAAGGGGGCGGAACACCGGGGAGCTGTTTTTT.

The CDR3 DNA reads as TGTGCCAGCAGTTTATTCGGTGAAGCTTTCTTT. Encoded protein: CASSLFGEAFF. The V call is TRBV12-3 or TRBV12-4, the J call TRBJ1-1; D unclear. The CDR3 runs 11 residues. Trimming removed 2 bases from V and 7 bases from J, with 5 bases in between.

V gene TRBV3-1 (or the pseudogene TRBV3-2) combines with J gene TRBJ1-1; D gene ambiguous. In germline, CDR1 is LGHDT, CDR2 YNNKEL (reference sequence). This CDR3 has 11 amino acids. Trimming stripped 2 bases from V and 8 bases from J, with 6 bases between. The DNA for the CDR3 is TGTGCCAGCAGCCAATTGGGGGAAGCTTTCTTT. Its translation: CASSQLGEAFF.

The chain combines TRBV1 with TRBJ2-1. TRBV1 counts as a pseudogene. The length of the CDR3 is 14 residues. The CDR3 protein is CTTRSKCSYNEQFF. The CDR3 nucleotides are TGCACCACCAGGTCGAAGTGTTCCTACAATGAGCAGTTCTTC.

The V gene is TRBV7-2, the J gene TRBJ1-2; D is unclear. Germline CDR1 is SGHTA and CDR2 is FQGNSA. Trimming removed 6 bases from V and 6 bases from J, with 23 bases in between. The CDR3 length is 16 residues. The CDR3: CASSVLSLLLPNGYTF. For the CDR3, the DNA is TGTGCCAGCAGTGTCCTGTCCCTTCTTCTCCCCAATGGCTACACCTTC.

In regard to this clone: The sample carries other DNA sequences with the same CDR3. The chain joins TRBV7-8 to TRBJ2-7; weak D call: TRBD2 (5 bases). This CDR3 has 14 residues. Germline values: CDR1 SGHVS, CDR2 FQNEAQ. V was pared by 2 bases and J by 1 base, with 9 bases between. Here the CDR3 DNA reads TGTGCCAGCAGCTTAAGAGAGGGTTCCTACGAGCAGTACTTC. This sequence encodes CASSLREGSYEQYF. The full variable domain, rest sourced from reference TRBV7-8 and TRBJ2-7, is GAGVSQSPRYKVAKRGQDVALRCDPISGHVSLFWYQQALGQGPEFLTYFQNEAQLDKSGLPSDRFFAERPEGSVSTLKIQRTQQEDSAVYLCASSLREGSYEQYFGPGTRLTVT.

Only one count was recorded for this clone. The V gene is TRBV6-1, the J gene TRBJ2-5; no definite D call. The CDR3 covers 13 residues. The germline V gene has CDR1 MNHNS and CDR2 SASEGT. The V and J ends lost 2 bases and 5 bases respectively, with 9 bases between them. CDR3 DNA sequence: TGTGCCAGCAGTGAATTAACGGCTGAGACCCAGTACTTC. Its translation: CASSELTAETQYF.

J is TRBJ1-2 and V is TRBV28, with 10 bases matching TRBD1. The J segment lost 2 bases and the V segment lost 2 bases, leaving 2 bases of the junction unmatched. The CDR3 spans 15 residues. Germline loops: CDR1 MDHEN, CDR2 SYDVKM. The CDR3 DNA follows: TGTGCCAGCAGTTTACTGACAGGGGGCAACTATGGCTACACCTTC. Translated: CASSLLTGGNYGYTF.

The rearrangement links TRBV29-1 to TRBJ1-1; D unresolved. This CDR3 contains 15 residues. V lost 6 bases, J lost 4 bases, and 21 bases lay in between. Germline CDR1 SQVTM, CDR2 ANQGSEA. The CDR3 is CSVGAPNEWSTEAFF. The CDR3 DNA sequence: TGCAGCGTCGGCGCGCCAAATGAGTGGTCCACTGAAGCTTTCTTT.

This chain uses TRBV28 with TRBJ2-1, with 9 positions matching TRBD2. After removal of 7 bases from V and 9 bases from J, the junction contained 16 bases not matched to a gene. Per the germline V gene, CDR1 is MDHEN and CDR2 is SYDVKM. The CDR3 has 16 residues. Here the CDR3 DNA reads TGTGCCAGCACCCCATCCATGGCGGGAGGGCCCCCTGAGCAGTTCTTC. This sequence encodes CASTPSMAGGPPEQFF. Supplemented by reference TRBV28 and TRBJ2-1, the full variable domain reads DVKVTQSSRYLVKRTGEKVFLECVQDMDHENMFWYRQDPGLGLRLIYFSYDVKMKEKGDIPEGYSVSREKKERFSLILESASTNQTSMYLCASTPSMAGGPPEQFFGPGTRLTVL.

The rearrangement uses TRBV6-5 and TRBJ1-1; D call uncertain. Trimming took 6 bases from V and 1 from J, leaving 3 bases between them. The CDR3 length is 11 residues. Germline lookup yields CDR1 MNHEY and CDR2 SVGAGI. As DNA, the CDR3 is TGTGCCAGCAGACAGAACACTGAAGCTTTCTTT. The encoded protein is CASRQNTEAFF.

A word on this clone: Given the absence of the conserved phenylalanine or tryptophan at the CDR3 end, a read error is likely. The DNA is left out, because the CDR3 cannot be placed on it with certainty; the CDR3 is given as TCRdb lists it. This sequence joins TRBV15 and TRBJ2-7; TRBD2 is the table's D call, not checked against the DNA. CDR1 and CDR2 from the germline V gene are LNHNV and YYDKDF (reference sequence). The length of the CDR3 is 12 amino acids, counting both ends. Here the CDR3 reads CATSGGLAGGPL.

The genes are TRBV19 and TRBJ2-3; TRBD1 might be the D (5 bases). The V gene lost 5 bases and the J gene lost 0 bases, with 9 bases spanning the gap. This CDR3 spans 14 amino acids. Looked up from germline, CDR1 is LNHDA and CDR2 is SQIVND (reference sequence). The DNA for the CDR3 is TGTGCCAGTAGTCTAAGACAGAGCACAGATACGCAGTATTTT. It codes for CASSLRQSTDTQYF.

CDR3 sequence (DNA): TGTGCCAGCGCGTCCTTTCGAGACAGGGTCCATTACACTGAAGCTTTCTTT. This gives the protein CASASFRDRVHYTEAFF. The rearrangement joins TRBV11-2 to TRBJ1-1; TRBD1 matches at 7 bases. The germline V gene encodes CDR1 SGHAT and CDR2 FQNNGV. The trim removed 8 bases at V and 3 bases at J, leaving 18 bases unmatched. The CDR3 has 17 residues. Full variable domain (remainder filled in from reference TRBV11-2 and TRBJ1-1): EAGVAQSPRYKIIEKRQSVAFWCNPISGHATLYWYQQILGQGPKLLIQFQNNGVVDDSQLPKDRFSAERLKGVDSTLKIQPAKLEDSAVYLCASASFRDRVHYTEAFFGQGTRLTVV.